This entry describes one T cell receptor beta chain. What it binds is not known. The method, 5' RACE with UMI labels, was used to prepare the TRB cDNA libraries. Reanalyzing the 5' RACE reads, TCRdb keeps one entry per CDR3 protein, without DNA. The sample has about 120,000 distinct CDR3 sequences, and its top ten clones hold about 0.35%. This entry comes from a study of CXCR3-negative and CXCR3-positive naive CD8 T cells. Study-level points and caveats: The TRB CDR3s that CXCR3-positive naive cells carried were more hydrophobic than those of CXCR3-negative naive cells.

The CDR3 extends over 15 amino acids. Germline-derived CDR1 and CDR2 are SNHLY and FYNNEI. The sequenced sample was naive CXCR3+ CD8+ T cells from blood. As to subset: CD45RO-CCR7+CD27+CD95- naive CD8+ T cells expressing CXCR3 (TNR3+). The source of this sequence is a human donor in good health. Some clones in this sample may be carry-over from other donors' samples. The chain couples TRBV2 to TRBJ2-7. The CDR3 protein is CASSEFGGFSYEQYF.